These 19 T cell receptor beta chains came from one sample sequenced in a study of shared clonotypes between healthy human individuals. Here immunoSEQ multiplex PCR was the method, and the copy in TCRdb shows in-frame clones only, minus some. The sample has around 1.1 million clones; roughly 80% are singletons. The sample was memory CD4+ T cells from PBMCs. Specified subset: CD45RA-negative fraction. The receptors were gathered from a man aged 18 to 30 in good health. Some clones in this sample may be carry-over from other donors' samples.

V gene TRBV4-2 combines with J gene TRBJ2-3; 10 bases map to TRBD2. CDR3 length: 15 amino acids. Trimming removed 6 bases from V and 0 bases from J; junction bases left unmatched: 3. In germline, CDR1 is LGHNA, CDR2 YNFKEQ. The CDR3 DNA sequence: TGTGCCAGCAGGGGGACTAGCGTTAGCACAGATACGCAGTATTTT. Residues: CASRGTSVSTDTQYF.

This clone has a handful of counts. The genes are TRBV6-6 and TRBJ1-2, with 8 bases fitting TRBD1. The trim removed 6 bases at V and 4 bases at J, leaving 1 base unmatched. This CDR3 comprises 12 residues. Germline V CDR1 and CDR2: MNHNY, SVGAGI (reference sequence). CDR3 DNA sequence: TGTGCCAGCAGGGACAGGGCCTATGGCTACACCTTC. Encoded protein: CASRDRAYGYTF.

The J gene is TRBJ2-1, the V gene TRBV11-1; a possible D gene is TRBD2 (6 bases). The CDR3 is made up of 14 amino acids. Trimming took off 9 bases at V and 0 bases at J, with 12 bases between the two ends. Germline CDR1 and CDR2: SGHAT and FQDESV (reference sequence). The CDR3 sequence: CASSGGDSYNEQFF. CDR3 DNA: TGTGCCAGTTCGGGCGGGGACTCCTACAATGAGCAGTTCTTC.

V is TRBV5-1 and J is TRBJ1-4; D remains ambiguous. Trimming removed 2 bases from V and 7 bases from J, with 12 bases in between. The germline V gene encodes CDR1 SGHRS and CDR2 YFSETQ. This CDR3 contains 14 residues. The CDR3 protein is CASSLEGTAEKLFF. DNA of the CDR3: TGCGCCAGCAGCTTAGAGGGTACTGCTGAAAAACTGTTTTTT.

J is TRBJ1-4 and V is TRBV15, with TRBD1 matching over 7 bases. The V gene's germline CDR1 is LNHNV and CDR2 YYDKDF (reference sequence). This CDR3 is built from 15 residues. J gave up 7 bases and V 0 bases, and 5 bases lay outside the gene matches. CDR3 protein: CATSRDGQVREKLFF. For the CDR3, the DNA is TGTGCCACCAGCAGAGATGGACAGGTCCGTGAAAAACTGTTTTTT.

This chain uses TRBV5-1 with TRBJ1-2; TRBD1 is a possible D gene (6 bases). There are 12 residues in the CDR3. V was clipped by 4 bases and J by 7 bases, with 11 bases between them. The germline CDR1 and CDR2 sequences are SGHRS and YFSETQ. The CDR3 bases are TGCGCCAGCAGCCAAGACAGGATTGGCTACACCTTC. This codes for CASSQDRIGYTF. Together with reference TRBV5-1 and TRBJ1-2, the CDR3 gives the full variable domain: KAGVTQTPRYLIKTRGQQVTLSCSPISGHRSVSWYQQTPGQGLQFLFEYFSETQRNKGNFPGRFSGRQFSNSRSEMNVSTLELGDSALYLCASSQDRIGYTFGSGTRLTVV.

This clone was seen just once. V usage is TRBV4-1 and J usage is TRBJ2-5; 9 bases align to TRBD2. Unmatched junction bases numbered 12, after V lost 3 bases and J lost 4 bases. Germline V CDR1 and CDR2: MGHRA, YSYEKL. The CDR3 runs 17 residues. The CDR3, as DNA: TGCGCCAGCAGCCACCCCGGGCTAGCGGGAAAAGGAGAGACCCAGTACTTC. The encoded protein is CASSHPGLAGKGETQYF.

This chain connects TRBV7-8 to TRBJ1-3; D call uncertain. The germline V gene has CDR1 SGHVS and CDR2 FQNEAQ. The CDR3 spans 16 residues. V lost 0 bases and J lost 1, with 10 bases in between. CDR3 amino acids: CASSLAPSRSGNTIYF. Written as DNA, the CDR3 is TGTGCCAGCAGCTTAGCCCCTAGCAGGTCTGGAAACACCATATATTTT.

A word on this clone: This CDR3 is also generated by other DNA sequences in the sample. The chain is built from TRBV7-9 and TRBJ1-4; the D is unclear. This CDR3 has 14 residues. CDR1 SEHNR and CDR2 FQNEAQ come from the germline V gene (reference sequence). The germline V and J ends were trimmed by 1 base and 7 bases, with 10 bases remaining between them. CDR3 in DNA: TGTGCCAGCAGCTTAGGAGGGTTGAGTGAAAAACTGTTTTTT. It specifies CASSLGGLSEKLFF. The whole variable domain, filled in from reference TRBV7-9 and TRBJ1-4, reads DTGVSQNPRHKITKRGQNVTFRCDPISEHNRLYWYRQTLGQGPEFLTYFQNEAQLEKSRLLSDRFSAERPKGSFSTLEIQRTEQGDSAMYLCASSLGGLSEKLFFGSGTQLSVL.

V usage is TRBV28 and J usage is TRBJ2-7; the D call may be TRBD1 or TRBD2 (5 bases each). V lost 5 bases and J 6 bases, leaving 17 bases between the germline ends. This CDR3 has 14 amino acids. The germline CDR1 and CDR2 sequences are MDHEN and SYDVKM. This CDR3 is CASSPGTDPSEQYF. CDR3 nucleotide sequence: TGTGCCAGCAGTCCCGGGACGGACCCTAGCGAGCAGTACTTC.

This clone was observed a few times. The gene calls are TRBV9 and TRBJ2-5, with 12 positions matching TRBD2. CDR1 and CDR2 (germline): SGDLS, YYNGEE. CDR3 length: 16 amino acids. The ends lost 4 bases at V and 4 bases at J; junction bases unmatched: 8. CDR3 region: CASSYGLAGTSETQYF. CDR3 nucleotide sequence: TGTGCCAGCAGCTATGGACTAGCGGGAACCTCAGAGACCCAGTACTTC. The variable domain in full, with the rest retrieved from reference TRBV9 and TRBJ2-5, is DSGVTQTPKHLITATGQRVTLRCSPRSGDLSVYWYQQSLDQGLQFLIQYYNGEERAKGNILERFSAQQFPDLHSELNLSSLELGDSALYFCASSYGLAGTSETQYFGPGTRLLVL.

The rearrangement links TRBV28 to TRBJ2-3; 7 bases line up with TRBD2. V gave up 6 bases and J gave up 5 bases; unmatched junction bases: 5. Germline V gene lookup returns CDR1 MDHEN and CDR2 SYDVKM. The CDR3 sequence is 13 residues long. CDR3 in amino acids: CASRGGLGDTQYF. As DNA, the CDR3 is TGTGCCAGCAGGGGAGGGTTGGGAGATACGCAGTATTTT.

With respect to this clone: Other DNA sequences from this sample encode an identical CDR3 as well. The chain links TRBV28 to TRBJ1-3; possible D gene TRBD1, 5 bases. V lost 2 bases, J lost 4 bases, and 9 bases lay in between. CDR1 and CDR2 from the germline V gene are MDHEN and SYDVKM. This CDR3 region has 14 residues. Written as DNA, the CDR3 is TGTGCCAGCAGTTTAGGGGGGGGAGGAAACACCATATATTTT. Residues: CASSLGGGGNTIYF. Full variable domain (missing parts from reference TRBV28 and TRBJ1-3): DVKVTQSSRYLVKRTGEKVFLECVQDMDHENMFWYRQDPGLGLRLIYFSYDVKMKEKGDIPEGYSVSREKKERFSLILESASTNQTSMYLCASSLGGGGNTIYFGEGSWLTVV.

A few counts support this clone. This sequence joins TRBV28 and TRBJ1-1, with D possibly TRBD1 on 6 matching bases. CDR1 and CDR2 from the germline V gene are MDHEN and SYDVKM. Trimming removed 2 bases from V and 4 bases from J, with 14 bases in between. The CDR3 loop spans 15 amino acids. CDR3 region: CASSLTTGLATEAFF. The DNA of the CDR3 is TGTGCCAGCAGTTTAACCACAGGGTTGGCCACTGAAGCTTTCTTT. Full variable domain (missing parts from reference TRBV28 and TRBJ1-1): DVKVTQSSRYLVKRTGEKVFLECVQDMDHENMFWYRQDPGLGLRLIYFSYDVKMKEKGDIPEGYSVSREKKERFSLILESASTNQTSMYLCASSLTTGLATEAFFGQGTRLTVV.

This clone appeared once. This chain joins TRBV9 and TRBJ1-5, with TRBD1 matching over 7 bases. Germline CDR1 SGDLS, CDR2 YYNGEE. This CDR3 is built from 19 residues. The V gene end was trimmed by 3 bases and the J gene end by 0 bases; junction bases not matched to a gene: 15. The CDR3 region is CASSDRQGFPVCSNQPQHF. The CDR3 DNA reads as TGTGCCAGCAGCGATAGACAGGGCTTCCCCGTTTGTAGCAATCAGCCCCAGCATTTT.

The V and J genes are TRBV29-1 and TRBJ2-1; TRBD2 aligns across 9 bases. The CDR3 covers 13 residues. CDR1 and CDR2 from the germline V gene are SQVTM and ANQGSEA. Trimming at V came to 6 bases and at J to 8 bases, leaving 8 bases not matched to a gene. CDR3 protein: CSVPGLAGHEQFF. In nucleotides, the CDR3 is TGCAGCGTGCCGGGACTAGCAGGCCATGAGCAGTTCTTC.

The V gene is TRBV14, the J gene TRBJ2-3; 11 bases agree with TRBD2. Trimming took 1 base from V and 0 from J; bases not matched to a gene: 3. CDR3 length equals 17 residues. From germline, CDR1 is SGHDN and CDR2 FVKESK. Here the CDR3 reads CASSQVRLAGSTDTQYF. DNA of the CDR3: TGTGCCAGCAGCCAAGTCCGACTAGCGGGAAGCACAGATACGCAGTATTTT. The full variable domain, completed using reference TRBV14 and TRBJ2-3, is EAGVTQFPSHSVIEKGQTVTLRCDPISGHDNLYWYRRVMGKEIKFLLHFVKESKQDESGMPNNRFLAERTGGTYSTLKVQPAELEDSGVYFCASSQVRLAGSTDTQYFGPGTRLTVL.

This clone was observed a single time. The V call is TRBV5-5, the J call TRBJ1-4; D gene uncertain. The CDR3 consists of 13 residues. Germline loops: CDR1 SGHKS, CDR2 YYEKEE (reference sequence). Trimming took off 1 base at V and 5 bases at J, with 6 bases between the two ends. The CDR3 bases are TGTGCCAGCAGCTTGTGGGGAAATGAAAAACTGTTTTTT. Translated: CASSLWGNEKLFF.

This clone was counted once. This rearrangement joins TRBV28 to TRBJ2-6; D uncertain. Germline V gene data show CDR1 as MDHEN and CDR2 as SYDVKM. The germline V and J ends were trimmed by 7 bases and 2 bases, with 9 bases remaining between them. CDR3 length: 14 residues. CDR3 sequence: CASNGQAGANVLTF. The DNA of the CDR3 is TGTGCCAGCAACGGGCAGGCTGGGGCCAACGTCCTGACTTTC.